This T cell receptor (beta chain) was retrieved from a study of T cell responses to AZD1222 COVID-19 vaccine. Profiling relied on immunoSEQ multiplex PCR, and the TCRdb table lists in-frame clones only, not all of them. The repertoire holds more than 150,000 clones, with over 90% as singletons. The CDR3 runs to 15 residues. The germline gives CDR1 LNHDA, CDR2 SQIVND (reference sequence). V was pared by 3 bases and J by 4 bases, with 13 bases between. V is TRBV19 and J is TRBJ1-5; D is uncertain. The source is an adult who received the AZD1222 COVID-19 vaccine. The source was peripheral blood, collected 28 days after the second AZD1222 dose. CDR3 in amino acids: CASSISGPLNQPQHF. CDR3 bases: TGTGCCAGTAGTATCTCAGGCCCGCTGAATCAGCCCCAGCATTTT.